This record concerns one TCR beta chain sequence. As yet, its antigen is unknown. The data derive from a study of cytomegalovirus exposure and HLA in healthy donors. General study findings and limits: Some V segments (TRBV6-2 and TRBV6-3 among them) were excluded as indistinguishable.

Germline-derived CDR1 and CDR2 are GTSNPN and SVGIG (reference sequence). The length of the CDR3 is 14 residues. V gave up 3 bases and J gave up 3 bases, with 12 bases separating them. A multiplex PCR was run with 60 Vbeta primers and 13 Jbeta primers. Sequenced by immunoSEQ multiplex PCR; TCRdb stores in-frame clones only, minus some. The table has about 31,000 clones, roughly 44% seen once. The sequenced sample was PBMCs. The TCR sequence derives from a woman aged 45-65 years in good health and CMV-seronegative. The rearrangement joins TRBV30 to TRBJ1-3; TRBD1 might be the D (5 bases). DNA of the CDR3: TGTGCCTGGAGGACAGTTGGGATTGGAAACACCATATATTTT. It yields the protein CAWRTVGIGNTIYF.